Listed below are T cell receptor beta chains from one sample, sequenced in a study of cytomegalovirus exposure and HLA in healthy donors. Data came from immunoSEQ multiplex PCR; TCRdb stores just in-frame clones and leaves some out. Found here are tens of thousands of clones, around 78% of them singletons; the top ten hold about 6%. The specimen was PBMCs. All receptors derive from a man aged 50 to 59 in good health and CMV-seronegative. The CDR3 runs from the conserved cysteine through the conserved F or W. The D gene is left open where the match is weak. The size field is filled for only some rows; it gives once, few, many or a size class.

J gene,V gene,CDR3 length,D gene,clone size,CDR3 DNA,CDR3 protein
TRBJ1-3,TRBV4-3,20,TRBD1,few,TGCGCCAGCAGCCAAGATCTCGGCAGGGGGCCAAGGTCGGTGGTAGACACCATATATTTT,CASSQDLGRGPRSVVDTIYF
TRBJ2-7,TRBV6-5,16,.,.,TGTGCCAGCAGTTACTCGACGGGGGTTTACTCCTACGAGCAGTACTTC,CASSYSTGVYSYEQYF
TRBJ2-5,TRBV27,15,TRBD1,.,TGTGCCAGCAGAGACAGGGCCCTTGGCCAAGAGACCCAGTACTTC,CASRDRALGQETQYF
TRBJ1-1,TRBV10-3,12,.,.,TGTGCCATCAGTGATTTTTCTAACCAAGCTTTCTTT,CAISDFSNQAFF
TRBJ1-1,TRBV19,14,.,.,TGTGCCAGTAGTCCCGCAGGGGTGGACACTGAAGCTTTCTTT,CASSPAGVDTEAFF
TRBJ1-1,TRBV10-1,12,.,.,TGCGCCAGCAGTGAACAGTACACTGAAGCTTTCTTT,CASSEQYTEAFF
TRBJ1-3,TRBV30,15,.,.,TGTGCCTGGAGTGTAGACGGGGGCTCTGGAAACACCATATATTTT,CAWSVDGGSGNTIYF
TRBJ2-7,TRBV11-2,14,TRBD2,.,TGTGCCAGCAGCTTCACTAGCGGGAGTAGCGAGCAGTACTTC,CASSFTSGSSEQYF
TRBJ1-2,TRBV5-5,14,TRBD1,once,TGTGCCAGCAGCCCGGGACAGGGAAATAGGGGCTACACCTTC,CASSPGQGNRGYTF
TRBJ1-1,TRBV4-1,16,.,.,TGCGCCAGCAGCCAAGATTTATACAGGGAGAACACTGAAGCTTTCTTT,CASSQDLYRENTEAFF
TRBJ2-3,TRBV19,15,TRBD2,.,TGTGCCAGTAGTGTTCGGGCGGGAGTAGGAGATACGCAGTATTTT,CASSVRAGVGDTQYF
TRBJ2-7,TRBV7-8,13,.,.,TGTGCCAGCAGCTTAAAGGGGGCCTACGAGCAGTACTTC,CASSLKGAYEQYF
TRBJ2-2,TRBV6-5,11,.,few,TGTGCCAGCCGAGACACCGGGGAGCTGTTTTTT,CASRDTGELFF
TRBJ1-1,TRBV27,15,.,.,TGTGCCAGCAGTTTGGTGGCAGGGCCTTACACTGAAGCTTTCTTT,CASSLVAGPYTEAFF
TRBJ1-1,TRBV7-6,12,.,few,TGTGCCAGCAGCTACCGGGGCACTGAAGCTTTCTTT,CASSYRGTEAFF
TRBJ2-6,TRBV6-4,14,.,.,TGTGCCAGCAGTGCGAGGAGTGATTCCAACGTCCTGACTTTC,CASSARSDSNVLTF
TRBJ2-3,TRBV11-3,16,TRBD1,.,TGTGCCAGCAGCTTAGATCAAGGACAGGGGACAGATACGCAGTATTTT,CASSLDQGQGTDTQYF
TRBJ2-7,TRBV10-3,12,.,.,TGTACCATCAGTGAACAACAGGACGAGCAGTACTTC,CTISEQQDEQYF
TRBJ1-2,TRBV28,14,TRBD1,.,TGTGCCAGCAGCAACAGGGGCCATAACTATGGCTACACCTTC,CASSNRGHNYGYTF